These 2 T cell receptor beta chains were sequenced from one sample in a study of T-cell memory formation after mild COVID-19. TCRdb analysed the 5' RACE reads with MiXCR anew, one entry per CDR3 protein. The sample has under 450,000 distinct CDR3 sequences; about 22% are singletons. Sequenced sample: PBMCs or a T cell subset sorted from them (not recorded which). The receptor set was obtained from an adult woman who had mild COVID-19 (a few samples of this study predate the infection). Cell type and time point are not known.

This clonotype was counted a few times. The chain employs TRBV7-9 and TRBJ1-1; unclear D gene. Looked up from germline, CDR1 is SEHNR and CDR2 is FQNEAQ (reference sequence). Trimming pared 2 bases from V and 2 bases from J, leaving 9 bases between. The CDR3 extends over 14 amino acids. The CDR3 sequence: CASSLSSSNTEAFF. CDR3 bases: TGTGCCAGCAGCTTAAGTTCCAGTAACACTGAAGCTTTCTTT.

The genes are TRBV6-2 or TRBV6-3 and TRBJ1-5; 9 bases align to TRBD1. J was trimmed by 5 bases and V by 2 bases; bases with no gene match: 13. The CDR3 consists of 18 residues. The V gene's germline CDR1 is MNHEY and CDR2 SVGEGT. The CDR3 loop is CASSYVSGQGLRDQPQHF. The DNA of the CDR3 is TGTGCCAGCAGTTACGTTTCGGGACAGGGCCTTAGAGATCAGCCCCAGCATTTT.